The 12 T cell receptor beta chains below come from one sample, sequenced in a study of CD8 T cells in ankylosing spondylitis. TCRdb itself ran the 5' RACE reads through MiXCR, one entry per CDR3 protein. The sample contains about 310,000 distinct CDR3 sequences, around 21% of which appear only once. Material: blood, either unsorted or a sorted T cell fraction (not recorded which). Receptors originate from a female donor with ankylosing spondylitis or in good health (not recorded which).

This clonotype was found a few times. The rearrangement links TRBV11-2 to TRBJ2-5; 8 nucleotides agree with TRBD2. The junction had 15 bases not matched to a gene; V was cut back by 6 bases and J by 6 bases. The germline V gene has CDR1 SGHAT and CDR2 FQNNGV. CDR3 length: 16 residues. As DNA, the CDR3 is TGTGCCAGCAGGCCATTGGGCGGGGGGCGAAGAAAGACCCAGTACTTC. Residues: CASRPLGGGRRKTQYF. Based on the CDR3 plus reference TRBV11-2 and TRBJ2-5, the full variable domain is EAGVAQSPRYKIIEKRQSVAFWCNPISGHATLYWYQQILGQGPKLLIQFQNNGVVDDSQLPKDRFSAERLKGVDSTLKIQPAKLEDSAVYLCASRPLGGGRRKTQYFGPGTRLLVL.

The J gene is TRBJ2-7, the V gene TRBV28; D ambiguous. CDR1 is MDHEN and CDR2 is SYDVKM in the germline V gene. With 10 bases removed from V and 1 base from J, the gap between germline ends came to 23 bases. The CDR3 sequence is 16 residues long. This CDR3 reads CANSPLFIKPSYEQYF. CDR3 DNA sequence: TGTGCCAACAGCCCCCTTTTCATCAAACCGTCCTACGAGCAGTACTTC.

This sequence joins TRBV7-2 and TRBJ2-2; unclear D gene. From germline, CDR1 is SGHTA and CDR2 FQGNSA. The length of the CDR3 is 15 residues. V lost 5 bases to trimming and J lost 0 bases, with 10 bases between them. The CDR3 sequence is CASSPIFANTGELFF. The CDR3 DNA reads as TGTGCCAGCAGCCCGATCTTCGCGAACACCGGGGAGCTGTTTTTT.

The chain has TRBV7-8 and TRBJ2-5, with 7 bases identical to TRBD1. Germline CDR1 reads SGHVS; CDR2 reads FQNEAQ. The CDR3 spans 14 residues. V trimming: 3 bases; J trimming: 4 bases; junction bases outside the gene matches: 5. The chain's CDR3 is CASSFTGAAETQYF. The CDR3 bases are TGTGCCAGCAGCTTCACAGGGGCAGCAGAGACCCAGTACTTC.

This chain joins TRBV6-1 and TRBJ2-7, with 7 bases that match TRBD2. This CDR3 spans 14 amino acids. V lost 8 bases and J lost 2; bases outside the gene matches: 9. The germline gives CDR1 MNHNS, CDR2 SASEGT. CDR3 residues: CASRHSGPPYEQYF. In DNA form, the CDR3 reads TGTGCCAGCCGTCATAGCGGGCCCCCCTACGAGCAGTACTTC.

This clonotype was picked up a small number of times. The rearrangement joins TRBV5-6 to TRBJ2-1; 10 nucleotides match TRBD2. This CDR3 spans 16 amino acids. Looked up from germline, CDR1 is SGHDT and CDR2 is YYEEEE. Germline trimming cut 1 base from V and 4 bases from J; bases unmatched to any gene: 5. CDR3 DNA: TGTGCCAGCAGCTTGCCCGGACTAGCGGTATACAATGAGCAGTTCTTC. Its protein is CASSLPGLAVYNEQFF.

This clonotype has a handful of counts. This rearrangement joins TRBV6-2 or TRBV6-3 to TRBJ2-2, with D unresolved. The CDR3 is 13 residues long. The V end lost 4 bases, the J end lost 5 bases, and 8 bases lay between the germline ends. Germline lookup yields CDR1 MNHEY and CDR2 SVGEGT. The CDR3 DNA reads TGTGCCAGCAGTTCCTTCTCAACCGGGGAGCTGTTTTTT. It yields the protein CASSSFSTGELFF.

The V and J genes are TRBV11-2 and TRBJ2-2, with D uncertain. CDR1 and CDR2 from the germline V gene are SGHAT and FQNNGV. The CDR3 totals 17 residues. The ends were cut back, 5 bases at V and 2 bases at J, with 18 bases in the middle. CDR3: CASSPRGGRANTGELFF. As DNA, the CDR3 is TGTGCCAGCAGCCCCCGAGGCGGAAGGGCCAACACCGGGGAGCTGTTTTTT.

In this sample, this clonotype turned up a few times. The J gene is TRBJ2-1, the V gene TRBV29-1; D possibly matches TRBD1 or TRBD2 (5 bases each). The V and J ends lost 2 bases and 12 bases respectively, with 26 bases between them. This CDR3 spans 16 amino acids. The germline gives CDR1 SQVTM, CDR2 ANQGSEA. The CDR3 spells CSVERTVGARFWVQFF. DNA of the CDR3: TGCAGCGTTGAAAGGACGGTCGGGGCTAGGTTTTGGGTGCAGTTCTTC.

This clonotype showed up just a few times. The chain employs TRBV12-3 or TRBV12-4 and TRBJ2-1, with D hard to call. V lost 3 bases and J lost 4, with 13 bases in between. CDR3 size: 15 residues. The DNA for the CDR3 is TGTGCCAGCAGTTTGGCCCTCGTCAGTTACAATGAGCAGTTCTTC. This translates into CASSLALVSYNEQFF.

This clonotype was picked up a small number of times. V gene TRBV6-1 combines with J gene TRBJ1-2; D is ambiguous. This CDR3 is 13 amino acids long. The V gene lost 0 bases and the J gene lost 4 bases, with 6 bases spanning the gap. Germline assignment: CDR1 MNHNS and CDR2 SASEGT. This CDR3 is CASSEAHIYGYTF. The CDR3 DNA is TGTGCCAGCAGTGAAGCGCACATCTATGGCTACACCTTC.

This sequence joins TRBV5-8 and TRBJ2-5; D possibly uses TRBD1 or TRBD2 (5 bases each). The germline gives CDR1 SGHTS, CDR2 YDEGEE. The ends were cut back, 4 bases at V and 6 bases at J, with 16 bases in the middle. This CDR3 contains 14 residues. The CDR3 spells CASSLWDGEKTQYF. CDR3 nucleotide sequence: TGTGCCAGCAGCCTATGGGACGGGGAAAAGACCCAGTACTTC.